These T cell receptor beta chains were read from a single sample in a study of T-cell reconstitution after alpha-beta-depleted transplantation in children. TCRdb called the PCR reads again in MiXCR, with one record for every CDR3 protein. The table shows hundreds of thousands of distinct CDR3 sequences, with roughly 15% occurring only once. The material sequenced was PBMCs from the stem cell graft donor, taken from the stem cell graft. These receptors all come from a human donor who donated a stem cell graft to a child with acute myeloid leukemia. Both conserved end residues are trimmed from each CDR3.

>TRBV6-1|TRBJ1-1
ASSGRMNTEAF
>TRBV11-1|TRBJ1-2
ASRPGAEGYT
>TRBV16|TRBJ1-2
ASSHGSTGEDGYT
>TRBV5-4|TRBJ2-2
ASSLDGTGTGELF
>TRBV29-1|TRBJ2-1
SVGPSGGALEQF
>TRBV28|TRBJ1-2
ASRTQQGARGYT
>TRBV5-5|TRBJ2-3
ASTRLALSMQY
>TRBV11-2|TRBJ1-2
ASSLMTGDRSKNYGYT
>TRBV9|TRBJ1-4
ASSPGTGSEKLF
>TRBV19|TRBJ1-2
ASSDSAGRYGYT
>TRBV12-3/TRBV12-4|TRBJ1-1
ASSLLRRYTEAF
>TRBV29-1|TRBJ1-5
SVRGQQDQPQH
>TRBV27|TRBJ2-1
ASSLSAAPYNEQF
>TRBV4-3|TRBJ2-3
ASSQGRWTDTQY
>TRBV29-1|TRBJ2-4
SVGGGGKNIQY
>TRBV25-1|TRBJ1-1
ASIPRDRDAEAF
>TRBV20-1|TRBJ1-2
SAAGLTNYGYT
>TRBV7-2|TRBJ2-1
ASSLISRSHEQF
>TRBV5-6|TRBJ2-1
ASSRGVGRSYNEQF
>TRBV20-1|TRBJ2-1
SARDPSKGNEQF
>TRBV5-1|TRBJ1-1
ASSLTVSSSLMNTEAF
>TRBV12-3/TRBV12-4|TRBJ1-2
ASSSGTGSDYT
>TRBV12-3/TRBV12-4|TRBJ2-1
ASSLPRGRGASNEQF
>TRBV5-1|TRBJ2-2
ASSFWTQNTGELF
>TRBV25-1|TRBJ2-1
ASSDRGVFNEQF
>TRBV25-1|TRBJ2-2
ASSEYRVAGELF
>TRBV12-3/TRBV12-4|TRBJ2-2
ASSLVRGTGSTGELF
>TRBV7-2|TRBJ2-7
ASSLAGYTYEQY
>TRBV20-1|TRBJ2-2
SAGKANTGELF
>TRBV18|TRBJ2-6
ASSPRGIRANVLT
>TRBV5-1|TRBJ2-3
ASSHRQTLSTDTQY
>TRBV4-2|TRBJ1-1
ASSHPRTLNTEAF
>TRBV7-2|TRBJ1-2
ASSQPQQGLYGYT
>TRBV30|TRBJ2-2
AWRGQGTGELF
>TRBV11-2|TRBJ2-1
ASRGGTVYNEQF
>TRBV20-1|TRBJ1-2
SARLSIEGYT
>TRBV5-1|TRBJ2-3
ASSFTGLTDTQY
>TRBV7-3|TRBJ2-2
ASSPRTGDNTGELF
>TRBV10-3|TRBJ2-2
AIRSADSGGELF
>TRBV7-2|TRBJ2-1
ASSPMSGSSYNEQF
>TRBV12-3/TRBV12-4|TRBJ2-5
ASSLNPSPQY
>TRBV29-1|TRBJ2-6
SGVVGSGANVLT
>TRBV20-1|TRBJ1-2
SASMAGALWGYT
>TRBV6-1|TRBJ1-2
ASRPPGGLYGYT
>TRBV10-3|TRBJ1-6
AISESTFTGGRRGPLH
>TRBV29-1|TRBJ2-1
SAVGADEQF